Listed below are T cell receptor beta chains from one sample, sequenced in a study of cytomegalovirus exposure and HLA in healthy donors. TCRdb's copy holds only in-frame clones and misses some; the assay was immunoSEQ multiplex PCR. The sample holds around 230,000 clones, 70% to 90% seen once. Sequenced: PBMCs. All receptors come from a woman younger than 45 in good health and CMV-seropositive. CDR3s include the opening cysteine and the closing phenylalanine or tryptophan. D genes are given only for firm matches. Where a row states a size, it is once, few, many or the class of an expanded clone; other rows omit it.

V gene: TRBV6-1
J gene: TRBJ1-1
clone size: many
D gene: NA
CDR3 protein: CASRARGLKGAFF
CDR3 DNA: TGTGCCAGCAGAGCACGGGGGTTGAAAGGAGCTTTCTTT

V gene: TRBV19
J gene: TRBJ1-2
clone size: many
D gene: NA
CDR3 protein: CASSDRENYGYTF
CDR3 DNA: TGTGCCAGTAGTGACAGAGAGAACTATGGCTACACCTTC

V gene: TRBV6-1
J gene: TRBJ1-1
clone size: NA
D gene: NA
CDR3 protein: CASIRAADTEAFF
CDR3 DNA: TGTGCCAGCATACGCGCGGCAGACACTGAAGCTTTCTTT

V gene: TRBV27
J gene: TRBJ2-7
clone size: NA
D gene: NA
CDR3 protein: CASSFSTGGAGGKQYF
CDR3 DNA: TGTGCCAGCAGTTTCTCAACAGGGGGAGCGGGGGGTAAGCAGTACTTC

V gene: TRBV5-1
J gene: TRBJ1-3
clone size: few
D gene: NA
CDR3 protein: CASSLDLSGNTIYF
CDR3 DNA: TGCGCCAGCAGCTTGGATCTTTCTGGAAACACCATATATTTT

V gene: TRBV11-1
J gene: TRBJ1-3
clone size: NA
D gene: NA
CDR3 protein: CASSSQSGNTIYF
CDR3 DNA: TGTGCCAGCAGCTCGCAGTCCGGAAACACCATATATTTT

V gene: TRBV5-1
J gene: TRBJ2-1
clone size: NA
D gene: NA
CDR3 protein: CASSPRGLEQFF
CDR3 DNA: TGCGCCAGCAGCCCGCGAGGTCTTGAGCAGTTCTTC

V gene: TRBV29-1
J gene: TRBJ2-1
clone size: NA
D gene: TRBD1
CDR3 protein: CSVSTGDSSSYNEQFF
CDR3 DNA: TGCAGCGTTTCCACAGGGGATTCAAGCTCCTACAATGAGCAGTTCTTC

V gene: TRBV19
J gene: TRBJ1-5
clone size: NA
D gene: NA
CDR3 protein: CASTNRAGQPQHF
CDR3 DNA: TGTGCCAGTACCAACAGGGCTGGGCAGCCCCAGCATTTT

V gene: TRBV6-5
J gene: TRBJ2-3
clone size: NA
D gene: NA
CDR3 protein: CASSRLSGTDTQYF
CDR3 DNA: TGTGCCAGCAGTCGATTGTCGGGCACAGATACGCAGTATTTT